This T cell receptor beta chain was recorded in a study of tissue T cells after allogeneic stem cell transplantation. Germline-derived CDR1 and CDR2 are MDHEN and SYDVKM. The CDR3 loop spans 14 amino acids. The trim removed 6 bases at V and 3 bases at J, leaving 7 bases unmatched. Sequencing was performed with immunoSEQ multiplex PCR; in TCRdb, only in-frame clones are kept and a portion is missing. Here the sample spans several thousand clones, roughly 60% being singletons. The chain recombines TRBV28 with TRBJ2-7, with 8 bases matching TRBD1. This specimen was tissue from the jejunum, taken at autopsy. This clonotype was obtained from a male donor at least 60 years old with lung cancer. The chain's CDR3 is CASRIHGTGYEQYF. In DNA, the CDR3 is TGTGCCAGCAGGATCCACGGGACAGGCTACGAGCAGTACTTC.